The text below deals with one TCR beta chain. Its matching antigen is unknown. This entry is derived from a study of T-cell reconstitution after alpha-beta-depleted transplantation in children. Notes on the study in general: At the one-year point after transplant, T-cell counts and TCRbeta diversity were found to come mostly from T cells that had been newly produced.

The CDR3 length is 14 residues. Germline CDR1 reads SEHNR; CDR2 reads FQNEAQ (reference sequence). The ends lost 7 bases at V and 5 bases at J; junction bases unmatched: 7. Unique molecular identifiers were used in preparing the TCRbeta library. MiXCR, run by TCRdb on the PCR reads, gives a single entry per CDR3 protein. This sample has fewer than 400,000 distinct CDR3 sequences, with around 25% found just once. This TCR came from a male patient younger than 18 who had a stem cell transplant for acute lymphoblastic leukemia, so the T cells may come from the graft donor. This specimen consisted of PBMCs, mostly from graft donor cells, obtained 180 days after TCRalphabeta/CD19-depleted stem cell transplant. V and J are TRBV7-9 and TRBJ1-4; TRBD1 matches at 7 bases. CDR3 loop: CASTRDSGNEKLFF. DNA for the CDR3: TGTGCCAGCACCAGGGACAGTGGGAATGAAAAACTGTTTTTT. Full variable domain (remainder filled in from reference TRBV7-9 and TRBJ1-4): DTGVSQNPRHKITKRGQNVTFRCDPISEHNRLYWYRQTLGQGPEFLTYFQNEAQLEKSRLLSDRFSAERPKGSFSTLEIQRTEQGDSAMYLCASTRDSGNEKLFFGSGTQLSVL.